A selection of T cell receptor beta chains follows, all from one sample in a study of human T cells and chemical hapten exposure. Each CDR3 protein is one row after TCRdb ran MiXCR on the 5' RACE reads. The data show 120,000 to 150,000 distinct CDR3 sequences, with 4.1% seen just once and about 1.3% held by the top ten. Source of these receptors: a female donor in good health. The CDR3 runs from the conserved cysteine through the conserved F or W. D genes are given only for firm matches. A clone size is listed for some rows: how often the clone was seen (once, few, many), or a class if it is expanded.

many,TRBV3-1,.,TRBJ1-6,CASSQNGRTLHF,TGTGCCAGCAGCCAAAACGGTCGAACCCTCCACTTT
many,TRBV6-2/TRBV6-3,.,TRBJ2-5,CASRGFNQFAGHLETQYF,TGTGCCAGCAGAGGGTTTAATCAATTTGCAGGCCACTTAGAGACCCAGTACTTC
few,TRBV20-1,TRBD1,TRBJ2-7,CSAQGAGDEQYF,TGCAGTGCACAGGGGGCGGGCGACGAGCAGTACTTC
many,TRBV12-3/TRBV12-4,.,TRBJ1-2,CASSFAEFSFYGYTF,TGTGCCAGCAGTTTCGCCGAGTTCTCCTTCTATGGCTACACCTTC
few,TRBV4-2,.,TRBJ1-1,CASSQAKGYTEAFF,TGTGCCAGCAGCCAAGCGAAGGGTTATACTGAAGCTTTCTTT
many,TRBV20-1,TRBD2,TRBJ2-3,CSALGLAGSTDTQYF,TGCAGTGCGCTCGGACTAGCGGGGAGCACAGATACGCAGTATTTT
many,TRBV10-3,TRBD2,TRBJ2-3,CAISSGTSETDTQYF,TGTGCCATCAGTTCCGGGACTAGCGAGACAGATACGCAGTATTTT
few,TRBV7-3,TRBD1,TRBJ2-1,CASSLGQGAGNEQFF,TGTGCCAGCAGCTTAGGGCAGGGGGCTGGCAATGAGCAGTTCTTC
many,TRBV29-1,.,TRBJ2-7,CSVADITYEQYF,TGCAGCGTTGCCGACATAACCTACGAGCAGTACTTC
many,TRBV12-3/TRBV12-4,.,TRBJ1-2,CASSPNRVLTDGYTF,TGTGCCAGCAGTCCTAACAGGGTGCTCACGGATGGCTACACCTTC
few,TRBV20-1,.,TRBJ2-1,CSARGEGGETGFF,TGCAGTGCTAGAGGGGAGGGGGGGGAGACGGGGTTCTTC
many,TRBV28,TRBD2,TRBJ2-2,CASSLTSGYTGELFF,TGTGCCAGCAGTTTGACTAGCGGCTACACCGGGGAGCTGTTTTTT
many,TRBV4-2,.,TRBJ1-2,CASSLSRGGNYGYTF,TGTGCCAGCAGCCTAAGTAGGGGGGGGAACTATGGCTACACCTTC
many,TRBV5-4,.,TRBJ1-6,CASSSDPSNSPLHF,TGTGCCAGCAGCTCGGATCCTAGTAATTCACCCCTCCACTTT
many,TRBV9,.,TRBJ2-5,CASSDPRKDFQETQYF,TGTGCCAGCAGCGACCCCCGCAAGGACTTCCAAGAGACCCAGTACTTC
few,TRBV28,.,TRBJ1-5,CASTPPGEPQHF,TGTGCCAGCACACCCCCAGGTGAGCCCCAGCATTTT
many,TRBV7-8,.,TRBJ1-1,CASSPGPGDTEAFF,TGTGCCAGCAGCCCGGGACCCGGGGACACTGAAGCTTTCTTT
few,TRBV7-9,.,TRBJ1-1,CASSLATGSRGTAEAFF,TGTGCCAGCAGCTTAGCTACGGGTTCTCGGGGTACCGCTGAAGCTTTCTTT
.,TRBV7-2,.,TRBJ2-3,CASTHGLAYTDTQYF,TGTGCCAGCACCCACGGCCTAGCGTATACAGATACGCAGTATTTT
many,TRBV5-6,TRBD1,TRBJ1-5,CASSSTMGQGVYNQPQHF,TGTGCCAGCAGCTCGACCATGGGACAGGGAGTGTACAATCAGCCCCAGCATTTT
.,TRBV7-3,TRBD2,TRBJ2-3,CASSFFGSGGTSTDTQYF,TGTGCCAGCAGCTTTTTTGGCAGCGGGGGGACTAGCACAGATACGCAGTATTTT
many,TRBV4-2,.,TRBJ2-5,CASSQEMSAGPQETQYF,TGTGCCAGCAGCCAAGAGATGTCTGCAGGACCCCAAGAGACCCAGTACTTC
few,TRBV11-1,TRBD1,TRBJ1-1,CASSLAGGFISGTEAFF,TGTGCCAGCAGCTTAGCAGGGGGCTTCATTTCGGGAACTGAAGCTTTCTTT
many,TRBV12-3/TRBV12-4,.,TRBJ2-2,CASSWSGSSTGELFF,TGTGCCAGCAGCTGGAGCGGGTCGAGCACCGGGGAGCTGTTTTTT
.,TRBV6-6,TRBD1,TRBJ2-5,CASSPGTGLKTQYF,TGTGCCAGCAGCCCCGGGACAGGTTTAAAGACCCAGTACTTC
many,TRBV20-1,TRBD2,TRBJ2-1,CSVLADYNEQFF,TGCAGTGTACTAGCGGACTACAATGAGCAGTTCTTC
many,TRBV7-8,.,TRBJ1-1,CASSLGSDTEAFF,TGTGCCAGCAGCTTAGGATCGGACACTGAAGCTTTCTTT
many,TRBV5-1,.,TRBJ2-4,CASSLAEGSIPLAKNIQYF,TGCGCCAGCAGCTTGGCTGAGGGCAGCATACCACTAGCCAAAAACATTCAGTACTTC
few,TRBV5-1,.,TRBJ2-3,CASGRGITDTQYF,TGCGCCAGTGGACGGGGGATCACAGATACGCAGTATTTT
few,TRBV29-1,.,TRBJ2-2,CSVVKSAGELFF,TGCAGCGTGGTTAAGAGTGCCGGGGAGCTGTTTTTT
many,TRBV3-1,TRBD1,TRBJ2-7,CASSLRGLEEQYF,TGTGCCAGCAGCCTGAGGGGGCTGGAGGAGCAGTACTTC
many,TRBV7-2,.,TRBJ2-5,CASSLAAETQYF,TGTGCCAGCAGCTTAGCCGCTGAGACCCAGTACTTC
many,TRBV28,.,TRBJ1-5,CASSLASGYGNQPQHF,TGTGCCAGCAGTTTGGCTTCAGGGTATGGCAATCAGCCCCAGCATTTT
.,TRBV20-1,TRBD2,TRBJ2-3,CSARNTLAGFVDTQYF,TGCAGTGCCCGGAATACACTAGCGGGGTTTGTAGATACGCAGTATTTT
many,TRBV18,.,TRBJ1-2,CASSPAGGDSSYTF,TGTGCCAGCTCACCGGCTGGGGGGGATTCGAGCTACACCTTC
many,TRBV12-3/TRBV12-4,.,TRBJ1-5,CASSLKGKDQPQHF,TGTGCCAGCAGTTTGAAAGGGAAGGACCAGCCCCAGCATTTT
medium-sized,TRBV29-1,.,TRBJ2-1,CSVPGGGGEQFF,TGCAGCGTCCCGGGGGGCGGCGGTGAGCAGTTCTTC
many,TRBV5-4,.,TRBJ1-6,CASSLDYSPLHF,TGTGCCAGCAGTCTAGACTATTCACCCCTCCACTTT
.,TRBV7-2,TRBD1,TRBJ2-1,CASSPRGQGSKFF,TGTGCCAGCAGCCCCCGAGGACAGGGGAGTAAGTTCTTC
many,TRBV5-1,.,TRBJ1-6,CASSLEGWLSPLHF,TGCGCCAGCAGCTTGGAGGGGTGGTTGTCACCCCTCCACTTT
few,TRBV5-5,.,TRBJ1-2,CASRLYSSYGYTF,TGTGCCAGCAGACTCTATTCGTCCTATGGCTACACCTTC
many,TRBV9,.,TRBJ1-4,CASSPPGGLANEKLFF,TGTGCCAGCAGCCCCCCGGGGGGTCTTGCTAATGAAAAACTGTTTTTT
few,TRBV29-1,.,TRBJ1-1,CSTLAPEAFF,TGCAGCACCCTCGCCCCTGAAGCTTTCTTT
few,TRBV2,TRBD2,TRBJ2-3,CASQVESSGGSTDTQYF,TGTGCCAGCCAGGTCGAGTCTAGCGGGGGGAGCACAGATACGCAGTATTTT
many,TRBV27,.,TRBJ1-6,CASSFNDPASPLHF,TGTGCCAGCAGTTTTAATGACCCTGCATCACCCCTCCACTTT
many,TRBV7-8,.,TRBJ1-6,CASSLRPSRVGLTPLHF,TGTGCCAGCAGCTTACGACCATCGAGGGTCGGTTTGACACCCCTCCACTTT
many,TRBV11-1,.,TRBJ2-3,CASSFGFAGSHRASTDTQYF,TGTGCCAGCAGCTTTGGTTTCGCTGGCTCCCATAGAGCTAGCACAGATACGCAGTATTTT
many,TRBV6-6,.,TRBJ2-1,CASSYGVGEQFF,TGTGCCAGCAGTTATGGGGTGGGGGAGCAGTTCTTC
many,TRBV19,TRBD1,TRBJ1-6,CASSRQTGTGGSPLHF,TGTGCCAGTAGTCGACAAACCGGGACAGGCGGTTCACCCCTCCACTTT
few,TRBV28,TRBD1,TRBJ2-7,CASSLAPGQGTYEQYF,TGTGCCAGCAGTTTAGCACCGGGACAGGGGACCTACGAGCAGTACTTC
many,TRBV6-2/TRBV6-3,.,TRBJ2-1,CASSNPRGGERFF,TGTGCCAGCAGCAACCCGAGGGGGGGGGAACGGTTCTTC